This T cell receptor (beta chain) appears in the sequencing data of a study of CD4 T cells in relation to SARS-CoV-2 and coronaviruses. Study overall: The HLA restriction of the shared crossreactive spike epitopes was mapped. The study's findings and limits: In roughly 65% of donors, memory CD4+ clonotypes crossrecognized SARS-CoV-2 and at least one common cold coronavirus spike.

The unexposed donors gave CD4+ T cells in about 2011-2019, prior to COVID-19. This clone was observed once. Its cognate antigen is unknown. Trimming took 4 bases from V and 9 from J; bases not matched to a gene: 5. Per germline, CDR1 SGHRS and CDR2 YFSETQ. CDR3 size: 14 residues. Uncultured naive and memory CD4+ T cells supplied DNA for deep TCR-beta sequencing. Generated by immunoSEQ multiplex PCR, the TCRdb table keeps only in-frame clones and is missing some. The profile shows about 68,000 clones, approximately 95% of them singletons. The TCR originated in a human donor in good health. Input material: naive CD4+ T cells from PBMCs. As for subset: naive CD4+ T cells isolated by negative enrichment. This sequence joins TRBV5-1 and TRBJ2-1; 12 bases match TRBD2. The CDR3, as DNA: TGCGCCAGCAGCCCCCCTAGCGGGAGGGGTGAGCAGTTCTTC. Its translation: CASSPPSGRGEQFF.